This is a list of T cell receptor beta chains from one sample in a study of T cells after posttransplantation cyclophosphamide. Profiled with immunoSEQ multiplex PCR; TCRdb holds only in-frame clones, not every one. The counts give more than 30,000 clones, none of them seen only once; roughly 1.1% is held by the top ten. The specimen sequenced was PBMCs. Every receptor here comes from a girl aged 5-17 years in good health, CMV-negative, and a related stem cell transplant donor. CDR3s include the opening cysteine and the closing phenylalanine or tryptophan. The order of the fields is J gene, V gene, CDR3 protein.

J gene: TRBJ1-2
V gene: TRBV28
CDR3 protein: CASRLTGTGDGYTF

J gene: TRBJ1-5
V gene: TRBV10-3
CDR3 protein: CAISDRGDQPQHF

J gene: TRBJ1-6
V gene: TRBV19
CDR3 protein: CASSSRGRNSPLHF

J gene: TRBJ2-3
V gene: TRBV5-1
CDR3 protein: CASSSGWGLEVQYF

J gene: TRBJ2-7
V gene: TRBV4-1
CDR3 protein: CASSQAGTGFGEQYF

J gene: TRBJ2-3
V gene: TRBV9
CDR3 protein: CASSVAAGAPDTQYF

J gene: TRBJ2-7
V gene: TRBV5-6
CDR3 protein: CASSLFGESNPYEQYF

J gene: TRBJ1-4
V gene: TRBV25-1
CDR3 protein: CASSGGTTNEKLFF

J gene: TRBJ2-1
V gene: TRBV6-5
CDR3 protein: CASSYSGLAFNEQFF

J gene: TRBJ2-3
V gene: TRBV27
CDR3 protein: CASSTSGRADTQYF

J gene: TRBJ2-7
V gene: TRBV30
CDR3 protein: CAWSAALTGASYEQYF

J gene: TRBJ2-1
V gene: TRBV6-1
CDR3 protein: CASSETGRKHNEQFF

J gene: TRBJ1-5
V gene: TRBV6-1
CDR3 protein: CASSEATGLTEGPQHF

J gene: TRBJ1-2
V gene: TRBV4-3
CDR3 protein: CASSQAQLDSYGYTF

J gene: TRBJ2-7
V gene: TRBV21-1
CDR3 protein: CASSKANREGEQYF

J gene: TRBJ2-1
V gene: TRBV4-1
CDR3 protein: CASSIIGTSGSYNEQFF

J gene: TRBJ1-5
V gene: TRBV5-5
CDR3 protein: CASSLTGGRPQHF

J gene: TRBJ1-1
V gene: TRBV28
CDR3 protein: CASRTKIEGNTEAFF

J gene: TRBJ2-6
V gene: TRBV6-1
CDR3 protein: CASKAGPSGANVLTF

J gene: TRBJ2-7
V gene: TRBV28
CDR3 protein: CASSPAGSKGYEQYF

J gene: TRBJ1-1
V gene: TRBV30
CDR3 protein: CAWSSGAASAFF

J gene: TRBJ2-1
V gene: TRBV2
CDR3 protein: CASSSLAGVLDEQFF

J gene: TRBJ1-3
V gene: TRBV13
CDR3 protein: CASSLRGDRGSGNTIYF

J gene: TRBJ2-7
V gene: TRBV28
CDR3 protein: CASSLNRAYEQYF

J gene: TRBJ2-7
V gene: TRBV27
CDR3 protein: CASSLYSQAIYEQYF

J gene: TRBJ2-7
V gene: TRBV28
CDR3 protein: CASSYNNEQYF

J gene: TRBJ1-2
V gene: TRBV7-9
CDR3 protein: CASSFRGNYGYTF

J gene: TRBJ2-7
V gene: TRBV6-1
CDR3 protein: CASSEAQGPYEQYF

J gene: TRBJ2-1
V gene: TRBV16
CDR3 protein: CASSQGRYNEQFF

J gene: TRBJ2-5
V gene: TRBV5-1
CDR3 protein: CASSWPRDILQETQYF